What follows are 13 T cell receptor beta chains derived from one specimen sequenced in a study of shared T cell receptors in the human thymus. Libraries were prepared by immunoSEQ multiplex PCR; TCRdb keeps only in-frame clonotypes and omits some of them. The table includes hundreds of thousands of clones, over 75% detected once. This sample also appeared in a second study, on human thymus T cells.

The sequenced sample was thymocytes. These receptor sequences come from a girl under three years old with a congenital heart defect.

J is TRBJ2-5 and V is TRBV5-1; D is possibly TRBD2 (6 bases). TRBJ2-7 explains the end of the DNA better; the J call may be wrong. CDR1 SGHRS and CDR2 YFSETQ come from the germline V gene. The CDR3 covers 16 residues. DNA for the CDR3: TGCGCCAGCAGTCCCCGAGAGGGAGGTGGGGCCTACGAGCAGTACTTC. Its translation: CASSPREGGGAYEQYF.

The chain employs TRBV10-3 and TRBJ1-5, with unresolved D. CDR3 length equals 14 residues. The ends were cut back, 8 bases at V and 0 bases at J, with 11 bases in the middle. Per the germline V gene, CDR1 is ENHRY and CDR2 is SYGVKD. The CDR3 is CAIQTEYSNQPQHF. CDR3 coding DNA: TGTGCCATCCAAACAGAATATAGCAATCAGCCCCAGCATTTT.

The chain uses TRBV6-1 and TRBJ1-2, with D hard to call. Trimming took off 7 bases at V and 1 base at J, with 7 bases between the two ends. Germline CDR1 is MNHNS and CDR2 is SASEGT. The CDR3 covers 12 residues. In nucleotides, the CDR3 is TGTGCCAGCACACCCGGTAACTATGGCTACACCTTC. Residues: CASTPGNYGYTF.

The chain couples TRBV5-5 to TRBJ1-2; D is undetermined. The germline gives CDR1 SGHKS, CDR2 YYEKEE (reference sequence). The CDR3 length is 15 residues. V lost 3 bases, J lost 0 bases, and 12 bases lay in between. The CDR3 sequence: CASSSGRPTNYGYTF. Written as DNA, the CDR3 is TGTGCCAGCAGCTCTGGGCGACCGACTAACTATGGCTACACCTTC.

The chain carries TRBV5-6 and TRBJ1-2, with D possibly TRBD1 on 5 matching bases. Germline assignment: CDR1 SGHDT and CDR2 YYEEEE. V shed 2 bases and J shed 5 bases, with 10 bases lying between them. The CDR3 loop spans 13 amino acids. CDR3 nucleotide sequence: TGTGCCAGCAGCTTTCTCGCAGGGTATGGCTACACCTTC. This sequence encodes CASSFLAGYGYTF.

Written as DNA, the CDR3 is TGCGCCAGCAGGGCGGGACCCTGGTTCAATGAGCAGTTCTTC. This codes for CASRAGPWFNEQFF. The chain uses TRBV4-1 and TRBJ2-1, with a weak D call TRBD2 (6 bases). The V and J ends lost 6 bases and 6 bases respectively, with 15 bases between them. Germline V lookup: CDR1 MGHRA, CDR2 YSYEKL. The CDR3 contains 14 residues.

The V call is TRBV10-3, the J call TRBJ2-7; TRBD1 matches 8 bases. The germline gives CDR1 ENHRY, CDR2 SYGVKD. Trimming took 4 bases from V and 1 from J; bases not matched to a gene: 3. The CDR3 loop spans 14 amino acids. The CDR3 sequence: CAISAWTGSYEQYF. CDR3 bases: TGTGCCATCAGTGCCTGGACAGGGTCCTACGAGCAGTACTTC.

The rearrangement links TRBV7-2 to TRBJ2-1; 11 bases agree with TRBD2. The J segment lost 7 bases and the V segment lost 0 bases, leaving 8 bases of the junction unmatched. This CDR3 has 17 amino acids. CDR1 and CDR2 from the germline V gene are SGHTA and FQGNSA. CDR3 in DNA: TGTGCCAGCAGCTTAGCCCTGACTAGCGGGGACCTTAATGAGCAGTTCTTC. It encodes CASSLALTSGDLNEQFF.

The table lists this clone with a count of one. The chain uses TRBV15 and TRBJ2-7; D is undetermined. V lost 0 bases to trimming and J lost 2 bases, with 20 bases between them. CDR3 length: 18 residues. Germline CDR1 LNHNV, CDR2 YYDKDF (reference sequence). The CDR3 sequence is CATSRDPLGYSATYEQYF. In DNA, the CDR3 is TGTGCCACCAGCAGAGATCCTTTGGGCTACTCCGCCACCTACGAGCAGTACTTC.

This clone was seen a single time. CDR3 in DNA: TGTGCCAGCAGCCCGAGACAGAAAAAGCAAGAGACCCAGTACTTC. Amino acids: CASSPRQKKQETQYF. The chain joins TRBV9 to TRBJ2-5; D is perhaps TRBD1 (5 bases). This CDR3 is 15 amino acids long. Germline CDR1 and CDR2: SGDLS and YYNGEE. Trimming left V 4 bases short and J 2 bases short, with 15 bases between.

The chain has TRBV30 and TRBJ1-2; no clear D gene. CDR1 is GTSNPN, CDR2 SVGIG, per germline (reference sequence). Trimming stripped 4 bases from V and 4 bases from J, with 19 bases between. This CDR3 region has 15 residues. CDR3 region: CAWTRLPSPVYGYTF. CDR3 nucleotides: TGTGCCTGGACCCGTCTTCCCTCGCCAGTCTATGGCTACACCTTC. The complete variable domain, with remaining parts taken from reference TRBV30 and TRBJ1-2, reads SQTIHQWPATLVQPVGSPLSLECTVEGTSNPNLYWYRQAAGRGLQLLFYSVGIGQISSEVPQNLSASRPQDRQFILSSKKLLLSDSGFYLCAWTRLPSPVYGYTFGSGTRLTVV.

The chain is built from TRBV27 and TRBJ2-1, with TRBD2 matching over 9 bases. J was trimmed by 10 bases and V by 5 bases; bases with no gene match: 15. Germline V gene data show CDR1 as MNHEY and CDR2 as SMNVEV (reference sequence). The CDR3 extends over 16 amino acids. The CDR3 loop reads CASSHLGLAPFIEQFF. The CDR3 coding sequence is TGTGCCAGCAGTCACCTGGGACTAGCCCCATTCATCGAGCAGTTCTTC.

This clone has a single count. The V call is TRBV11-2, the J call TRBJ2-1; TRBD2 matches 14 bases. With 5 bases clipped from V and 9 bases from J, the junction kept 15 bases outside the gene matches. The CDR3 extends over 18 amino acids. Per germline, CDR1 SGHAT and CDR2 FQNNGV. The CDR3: CASSDRRLAGGVSSEQFF. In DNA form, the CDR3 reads TGTGCCAGCAGCGACCGACGACTAGCGGGGGGGGTTTCTAGTGAGCAGTTCTTC.